This T cell receptor beta chain was sequenced in a study of T-cell memory formation after mild COVID-19. Study details: The study found TCR clusters largely donor specific.

MiXCR was run by TCRdb on the 5' RACE reads, yielding one entry per CDR3 protein. Of about half a million distinct CDR3 sequences listed, roughly 18% are singletons. General study points: For second-wave clones that peaked at day 37, SARS-CoV-2 specificity went unverified. For contracting clones, CD4+ ones sat mainly in CM and EM, CD8+ in EMRA.

The CDR3 consists of 15 residues. This clonotype has at least ten counts. Its matching antigen is unknown. The rearrangement joins TRBV21-1 to TRBJ2-3. TRBV21-1 is a documented pseudogene. This clonotype originated in an adult woman who had mild COVID-19 (a few samples of this study predate the infection). Cell type and time point are not known. Sequenced input: PBMCs or a T cell subset sorted from them (not recorded which). This chain's CDR3 is CASSKASGSTDTQYF. CDR3 in DNA: TGTGCCAGCAGCAAAGCATCCGGAAGCACAGATACGCAGTATTTT.